These 12 T cell receptor beta chains originate from one sample sequenced in a study of Ad26.COV2.S vaccination and SARS-CoV-2 variants. Measured with immunoSEQ multiplex PCR; TCRdb has only the in-frame clones, and not every one. The sample holds hundreds of thousands of clones, approximately 85% seen once. Treatment reported: approximately 18 received Ad26.COV2.S at low or high dose, single or two shots; a few received placebo; per-sample allocation not given. It was on day 63 after the first vaccine or placebo injection that samples were taken. The source material was peripheral blood, sampled in a trial of Ad26.COV2.S vaccine versus placebo. Receptors were obtained from a person between 18 and 65 years old who received the Ad26.COV2.S COVID-19 vaccine or a placebo.

This chain links TRBV6-5 with TRBJ2-2; unclear D gene. V was trimmed by 5 bases and J by 6 bases, leaving 10 bases between them. The CDR3 length is 13 residues. Germline lookup yields CDR1 MNHEY and CDR2 SVGAGI. CDR3 residues: CASSRLGAGELFF. CDR3 nucleotides: TGTGCCAGCAGTCGGTTGGGTGCCGGGGAGCTGTTTTTT.

This sequence joins TRBV28 and TRBJ1-4; 9 bases fit TRBD1. In germline, CDR1 is MDHEN, CDR2 SYDVKM. J lost 3 bases, V lost 6 bases, and 8 bases had no gene match. The CDR3 length is 16 residues. Here the CDR3 reads CASSLGTGPANEKLFF. The CDR3 bases are TGTGCCAGCAGCCTTGGGACAGGGCCAGCTAATGAAAAACTGTTTTTT.

The V call is TRBV24-1, the J call TRBJ2-3; D perhaps matches TRBD1 (5 bases). Germline values: CDR1 KGHDR, CDR2 SFDVKD. The CDR3 has 14 residues. Between the trimmed V and J ends, which lost 3 bases and 5 bases, there was a span of 11 bases. CDR3 residues: CATSDQGAEDTQYF. DNA of the CDR3: TGTGCCACCAGTGATCAAGGGGCAGAAGATACGCAGTATTTT.

The J gene is TRBJ1-2, the V gene TRBV21-1; the table's D gene call, TRBD1, was not cross checked with the DNA. TRBV21-1 is a known pseudogene. The CDR3 totals 14 residues. CDR3 sequence: CASRKNAQGHGYTF. The CDR3 DNA sequence: TGTGCCAGCAGGAAAAACGCCCAGGGCCATGGCTACACCTTC.

The chain has TRBV6-2 or TRBV6-3 and TRBJ1-1; D perhaps matches TRBD1 (6 bases). Trimming left V 5 bases short and J 1 base short, with 11 bases between. From germline, CDR1 is MNHEY and CDR2 SVGEGT. There are 14 residues in the CDR3. CDR3 residues: CASSQPGQNTEAFF. CDR3 nucleotides: TGTGCCAGCAGTCAACCGGGACAGAACACTGAAGCTTTCTTT.

This chain joins TRBV30 and TRBJ2-7; D could derive from TRBD1 or TRBD2 (5 bases each). The CDR3 covers 15 residues. Trimming removed 1 base at V and 1 base at J, with 14 bases between. Germline V gives CDR1 GTSNPN, CDR2 SVGIG (reference sequence). The CDR3 region has the DNA TGTGCCTGGAGTGATCCCGGGACGGTATCCTACGAGCAGTACTTC. Translation gives CAWSDPGTVSYEQYF.

This clone was detected only a few times. This chain links TRBV19 with TRBJ2-7; unclear D gene. The germline CDR1 and CDR2 sequences are LNHDA and SQIVND (reference sequence). V was trimmed by 1 base and J by 6 bases, leaving 4 bases between them. The CDR3 covers 11 residues. The chain's CDR3 is CASSIGIEQYF. CDR3 nucleotide sequence: TGTGCCAGTAGTATAGGGATCGAGCAGTACTTC.

In its sample, this clone was seen once. The V and J genes are TRBV3-1 (or the pseudogene TRBV3-2) and TRBJ1-4; D might be TRBD1 (5 bases). The V end was cut by 2 bases, the J end by 8 bases, with 12 bases between. This CDR3 spans 14 amino acids. Germline values: CDR1 LGHDT, CDR2 YNNKEL (reference sequence). CDR3 in DNA: TGTGCCAGCAGCCAAACAGGACGGGGGGAAAAACTGTTTTTT. Translation gives CASSQTGRGEKLFF.

V is TRBV7-8 and J is TRBJ1-4; tentative D call: TRBD1 (5 bases). Germline CDR1 SGHVS, CDR2 FQNEAQ. Trimming took off 5 bases at V and 0 bases at J, with 13 bases between the two ends. CDR3 length equals 16 residues. The CDR3 reads CASSRLRVATNEKLFF. CDR3 DNA sequence: TGTGCCAGCAGCCGCCTCAGGGTCGCAACTAATGAAAAACTGTTTTTT.

The V call is TRBV12-3 or TRBV12-4, the J call TRBJ2-3; D remains unclear. The CDR3 is 11 amino acids. The V end lost 6 bases, the J end lost 2 bases, and 3 bases lay between the germline ends. The CDR3 here is CASRNTDTQYF. The CDR3 DNA reads TGTGCCAGCAGAAACACAGATACGCAGTATTTT.

Regarding this clone: This may stem from a read error, because a much larger clone lies one nucleotide away. The chain is built from TRBV6-5 and TRBJ1-1; no firm D call. V dropped 7 bases and J dropped 1 base, with 4 bases sitting between them. This CDR3 has 11 amino acids. Germline lookup yields CDR1 MNHEY and CDR2 SVGAGI. CDR3 in DNA: TGTGCCAGCAAGGGGAACACTGAAGCTTTCTTT. Translated, it gives CASKGNTEAFF.

This clone turned up a few times. The genes are TRBV6-5 and TRBJ2-7; TRBD2 matches 7 bases. The CDR3 loop spans 15 amino acids. CDR1 is MNHEY, CDR2 SVGAGI, per germline. V shed 6 bases, J shed 3 bases, and the junction held 11 bases outside the gene matches. CDR3 in amino acids: CASRGTGTGGYEQYF. The CDR3 DNA sequence: TGTGCCAGCAGAGGTACCGGGACGGGAGGCTACGAGCAGTACTTC.